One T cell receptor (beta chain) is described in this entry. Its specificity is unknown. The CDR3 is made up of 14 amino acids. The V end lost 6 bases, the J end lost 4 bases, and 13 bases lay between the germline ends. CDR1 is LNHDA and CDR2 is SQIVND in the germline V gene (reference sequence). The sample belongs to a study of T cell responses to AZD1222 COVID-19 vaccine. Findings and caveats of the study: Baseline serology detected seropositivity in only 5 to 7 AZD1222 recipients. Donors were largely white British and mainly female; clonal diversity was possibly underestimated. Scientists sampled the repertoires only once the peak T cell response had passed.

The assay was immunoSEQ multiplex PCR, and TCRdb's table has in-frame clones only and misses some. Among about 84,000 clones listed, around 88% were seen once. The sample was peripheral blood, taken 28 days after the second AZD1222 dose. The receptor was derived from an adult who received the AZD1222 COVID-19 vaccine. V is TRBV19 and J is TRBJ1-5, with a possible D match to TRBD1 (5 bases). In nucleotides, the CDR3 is TGTGCCAGTAGCAAAATGGGGGGGAATCAGCCCCAGCATTTT. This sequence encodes CASSKMGGNQPQHF.